This TCR beta chain was sequenced during a study of identifying expanded T cells in peripheral blood. The data were produced by immunoSEQ multiplex PCR, yet TCRdb's version contains in-frame clones alone and is incomplete. The sample has 81,000 or so clones; about 83% are singletons. V was clipped by 7 bases and J by 6 bases, with 12 bases between them. The CDR3 consists of 13 residues. From germline, CDR1 is LNHDA and CDR2 SQIVND (reference sequence). This clonotype was sampled from a person between 18 and 75 years old in good health. This chain uses TRBV19 with TRBJ2-2; a possible D gene is TRBD1 (6 bases). Material: blood. The CDR3 spells CASIATGPGELFF. CDR3 nucleotide sequence: TGTGCCAGTATCGCCACAGGGCCCGGGGAGCTGTTTTTT.